Listed below are T cell receptor beta chains from one sample, sequenced in a study of cytomegalovirus exposure and HLA in healthy donors. The method was immunoSEQ multiplex PCR; TCRdb's version includes in-frame clones alone and lacks a portion of them. Among about 210,000 clones listed, 60% to 80% were seen once. The sequencing sample was made of PBMCs. Receptor source: a male donor in good health and CMV-seronegative. Both conserved end residues are part of each CDR3. The order of the fields is D gene, V gene, J gene, clone size, CDR3 DNA, CDR3 protein. The D gene is left open where the match is weak. Only some rows state a clone size, as once, few, many or a class for expanded clones.

-	TRBV4-3	TRBJ2-5	-	TGCGCCAGCAGCCAGGGGGCGCGAGGAGAGACCCAGTACTTC	CASSQGARGETQYF
-	TRBV28	TRBJ1-6	-	TGTGCCAGCAGGGTCGCTAATAATTCACCCCTCCACTTT	CASRVANNSPLHF
-	TRBV7-8	TRBJ2-7	-	TGTGCCAGCAGCTTACCCGGCTCCTACGAGCAGTACTTC	CASSLPGSYEQYF
-	TRBV7-8	TRBJ1-1	once	TGTGCCAGCAGCCGGACAGTGCTTGCCACTGAAGCTTTCTTT	CASSRTVLATEAFF
TRBD1	TRBV9	TRBJ1-6	-	TGTGCCAGCAGCGCAAATTTTGGGACAGGGGTCTCCTATAATTCACCCCTCCACTTT	CASSANFGTGVSYNSPLHF
-	TRBV27	TRBJ2-3	-	TGTGCCAGCAGTCTTAGTGGAGATACGCAGTATTTT	CASSLSGDTQYF
TRBD2	TRBV7-2	TRBJ2-1	-	TGTGCCAGCAGCTCAACTAGCGATGAGCAGTTCTTC	CASSSTSDEQFF
-	TRBV15	TRBJ1-1	-	TGTGCCACCAGCAGAGAGGTCAGCGATGTCACTGAAGCTTTCTTT	CATSREVSDVTEAFF
-	TRBV6-5	TRBJ2-7	-	TGTGCCAGCAGTTACGGCGCTGGAGATCCCCCGTACGAGCAGTACTTC	CASSYGAGDPPYEQYF
TRBD1	TRBV28	TRBJ1-5	-	TGTGCCAGCGTTCAGGGGGCGGGTAATCAGCCCCAGCATTTT	CASVQGAGNQPQHF
-	TRBV7-9	TRBJ1-6	-	TGTGCCAGCAGCTTAGGCCACCTAGGGGGGGCCATGCATAATTCACCCCTCCACTTT	CASSLGHLGGAMHNSPLHF
TRBD1	TRBV5-1	TRBJ1-1	-	TGCGCCAGCAGCTTCTCAACAGGGGGCACTGAAGCTTTCTTT	CASSFSTGGTEAFF
TRBD2	TRBV6-4	TRBJ2-5	-	TGTGCCAGCAGTGACCTCTGGGTCGGGGCGGGGGGGCGGGAGACCCAGTACTTC	CASSDLWVGAGGRETQYF
TRBD1	TRBV7-2	TRBJ2-7	-	TGTGCCAGCAGCCGCGACAGGGTATACGAGCAGTACTTC	CASSRDRVYEQYF
TRBD2	TRBV18	TRBJ2-5	few	TGTGCCAGCTCACCATACAACTTAGCGGGATACCAAGAGACCCAGTACTTC	CASSPYNLAGYQETQYF
-	TRBV6-5	TRBJ2-7	-	TGTGCCAGCAGTTATCGACAGGATGAGTACGAGCAGTACTTC	CASSYRQDEYEQYF
TRBD2	TRBV19	TRBJ2-7	-	TGTGCCAGTAGTATAGATCTAGCTAGCGGCCCCTACGAGCAGTACTTC	CASSIDLASGPYEQYF